This TCR beta chain was documented in a study of T-cell reconstitution after alpha-beta-depleted transplantation in children. Whole-study results and caveats: From surviving recipient T cells and thymic progenitors came the high day-60 TCRbeta diversity observed in some patients. As was reported, about two months after transplant, alpha-beta T cells came from several hundred expanded graft clones.

Unique molecular identifiers featured in how the TCRbeta library was prepared. TCRdb reprocessed the PCR reads with MiXCR, giving one entry per CDR3 protein. The sample has a few hundred thousand distinct CDR3 sequences; 10% to 15% are singletons. Concerning this clonotype: Its antigen is still unknown.

J lost 7 bases, V lost 5 bases, and 11 bases had no gene match. Germline V gene data show CDR1 as SGHTA and CDR2 as FQGNSA. This CDR3 has 15 amino acids. The sequence was obtained from a male patient younger than 18 who had a stem cell transplant for acute myeloid leukemia, so the T cells may come from the graft donor. The chain uses TRBV7-2 and TRBJ1-5, with 7 positions matching TRBD1. Specimen: PBMCs, mostly from graft donor cells, collected 360 days after TCRalphabeta/CD19-depleted stem cell transplant. CDR3 nucleotide sequence: TGTGCCAGCAGCCCGTTGGGCGGGGACAGACAGCCCCAGCATTTT. This sequence encodes CASSPLGGDRQPQHF.